This entry lists 27 T cell receptor beta chains sequenced from one sample in a study of blood T cell repertoires in COVID-19. The protocol was immunoSEQ multiplex PCR, while the TCRdb copy is restricted to in-frame clones and leaves out a portion. The top ten hold about 8.1% of the sample, which has a few hundred thousand clones, about 86% seen once. The sample comprised peripheral blood. The receptors come from a man older than 75 with acute or convalescent COVID-19.

This rearrangement joins TRBV5-5 to TRBJ2-7, with 8 bases fitting TRBD1. Per germline, CDR1 SGHKS and CDR2 YYEKEE (reference sequence). J was trimmed by 3 bases and V by 0 bases; bases with no gene match: 8. The CDR3 contains 16 residues. CDR3 amino acids: CASSLAQGAAGYEQYF. The DNA of the CDR3 is TGTGCCAGCAGCTTGGCCCAGGGGGCCGCAGGCTACGAGCAGTACTTC. The full variable domain, with the rest looked up from reference TRBV5-5 and TRBJ2-7, is DAGVTQSPTHLIKTRGQQVTLRCSPISGHKSVSWYQQVLGQGPQFIFQYYEKEERGRGNFPDRFSARQFPNYSSELNVNALLLGDSALYLCASSLAQGAAGYEQYFGPGTRLTVT.

The chain recombines TRBV12-3 or TRBV12-4 with TRBJ1-6; the D gene is possibly TRBD1 (5 bases). The CDR3 is 13 amino acids. Trimming left V 6 bases short and J 6 bases short, with 9 bases between. The CDR3 sequence: CASRTGLNSPLHF. Written as DNA, the CDR3 is TGTGCCAGCAGGACGGGACTTAATTCACCCCTCCACTTT.

This sequence joins TRBV5-1 and TRBJ2-1; possibly TRBD2 for D (6 bases). V was trimmed by 0 bases and J by 5 bases, leaving 9 bases between them. Germline assignment: CDR1 SGHRS and CDR2 YFSETQ. This CDR3 is 14 amino acids long. CDR3 sequence (DNA): TGCGCCAGCAGCTTGGGGGGACTGGACAATGAGCAGTTCTTC. This encodes CASSLGGLDNEQFF.

The V and J genes are TRBV4-1 and TRBJ2-1; D might be TRBD2 (7 bases). V gave up 3 bases and J gave up 1 base, with 19 bases separating them. Germline loops: CDR1 MGHRA, CDR2 YSYEKL. The CDR3 spans 18 residues. In nucleotides, the CDR3 is TGCGCCAGCAGCCAGGGGTTTGGGGGGGCCGTATCCTACAATGAGCAGTTCTTC. It codes for CASSQGFGGAVSYNEQFF.

This clone came up a few times. The rearrangement links TRBV6-1 to TRBJ2-1, with 9 bases matching TRBD2. V trimming: 2 bases; J trimming: 10 bases; junction bases outside the gene matches: 12. This CDR3 has 16 amino acids. Germline V gene data show CDR1 as MNHNS and CDR2 as SASEGT. The CDR3 region is CASSEILASGMGEQFF. CDR3 nucleotides: TGTGCCAGCAGTGAAATATTGGCTAGCGGGATGGGCGAGCAGTTCTTC.

The rearrangement uses TRBV5-6 and TRBJ1-1, with TRBD1 matching over 7 bases. The CDR3 extends over 15 amino acids. Germline trimming cut 6 bases from V and 1 base from J; bases unmatched to any gene: 9. Germline CDR1 reads SGHDT; CDR2 reads YYEEEE. This CDR3 reads CASNIGGVGNTEAFF. Written as DNA, the CDR3 is TGTGCCAGCAATATAGGGGGCGTTGGGAACACTGAAGCTTTCTTT.

The chain recombines TRBV11-2 with TRBJ2-7; 7 bases match TRBD1. Germline-derived CDR1 and CDR2 are SGHAT and FQNNGV. V dropped 5 bases and J dropped 2; count of bases not matched to a gene: 12. The CDR3 runs 16 residues. CDR3 sequence: CASSPLEGRGPYEQYF. CDR3 DNA: TGTGCCAGCAGCCCCCTTGAGGGAAGGGGGCCCTACGAGCAGTACTTC.

The chain has TRBV15 and TRBJ1-2, with TRBD1 matching over 9 bases. Trimming cost V 3 bases and J 8 bases; bases outside gene matches: 10. Germline V gene sequence: CDR1 LNHNV, CDR2 YYDKDF (reference sequence). CDR3 size: 15 residues. CDR3 sequence: CATSRAGTGRLGYTF. CDR3 DNA: TGTGCCACCAGCAGGGCCGGGACAGGGAGGTTAGGCTACACCTTC.

This chain connects TRBV19 to TRBJ2-1, with D possibly matching TRBD2 (7 bases). Germline V gives CDR1 LNHDA, CDR2 SQIVND (reference sequence). CDR3 size: 15 residues. Trimming pared 7 bases from V and 4 bases from J, leaving 17 bases between. The CDR3 loop is CASMKGGGGYNEQFF. Here the CDR3 DNA reads TGTGCCAGTATGAAAGGGGGGGGCGGGTACAATGAGCAGTTCTTC.

This chain links TRBV27 with TRBJ1-1, with D uncertain. V shed 7 bases and J shed 0 bases, with 9 bases lying between them. Germline V gene lookup returns CDR1 MNHEY and CDR2 SMNVEV (reference sequence). The CDR3 is 13 residues long. CDR3: CASIAQVNTEAFF. DNA for the CDR3: TGTGCCAGCATCGCCCAGGTGAACACTGAAGCTTTCTTT.

The CDR3 protein is CASSQDTRDLGYEQYF. CDR3 nucleotides: TGCGCCAGCAGCCAAGATACCCGAGACTTAGGCTACGAGCAGTACTTC. The chain links TRBV4-1 to TRBJ2-7, with unresolved D. Germline lookup yields CDR1 MGHRA and CDR2 YSYEKL. This CDR3 has 16 amino acids. V shed 0 bases and J shed 3 bases, with 15 bases lying between them.

This clone was picked up one time. The genes are TRBV11-3 and TRBJ2-1; D is undetermined. The CDR3 has 14 residues. The V end was cut by 5 bases, the J end by 3 bases, with 11 bases between. Germline loops: CDR1 SGHNT, CDR2 YENEEA. Here the CDR3 reads CASSQSGIYNEQFF. CDR3 sequence (DNA): TGTGCCAGCAGCCAGTCAGGAATCTACAATGAGCAGTTCTTC. Drawing the rest from reference TRBV11-3 and TRBJ2-1, the complete variable domain is EAGVVQSPRYKIIEKKQPVAFWCNPISGHNTLYWYLQNLGQGPELLIRYENEEAVDDSQLPKDRFSAERLKGVDSTLKIQPAELGDSAVYLCASSQSGIYNEQFFGPGTRLTVL.

V gene TRBV11-1 combines with J gene TRBJ2-3; 7 bases line up with TRBD2. The CDR3 sequence is 16 residues long. V gave up 5 bases and J gave up 0 bases; unmatched junction bases: 8. Germline V CDR1 and CDR2: SGHAT, FQDESV (reference sequence). CDR3: CASSPRAGRSTDTQYF. The CDR3 nucleotides read TGTGCCAGCAGCCCCCGAGCGGGGAGAAGCACAGATACGCAGTATTTT.

The chain carries TRBV28 and TRBJ1-3; TRBD1 aligns across 8 bases. Germline CDR1 and CDR2: MDHEN and SYDVKM. The CDR3 sequence is 16 residues long. V was clipped by 7 bases and J by 2 bases; unmatched bases: 10. The CDR3 sequence is CASIKGQARAGNTIYF. In DNA form, the CDR3 reads TGTGCCAGCATTAAGGGACAGGCCAGGGCTGGAAACACCATATATTTT.

The rearrangement links TRBV12-5 to TRBJ1-4; TRBD1 aligns across 9 bases. Germline values: CDR1 LGHNT, CDR2 FRNRAP. The CDR3 is made up of 16 amino acids. J gave up 7 bases and V 6 bases, and 12 bases lay outside the gene matches. The CDR3 DNA reads as TGTGCTAGTGGCCGAGGACAGGGGTTTGGTGGTGAAAAACTGTTTTTT. Amino acids: CASGRGQGFGGEKLFF.

This clone is a singleton in its sample. The chain joins TRBV5-5 to TRBJ2-3, with 10 bases identical to TRBD2. The CDR3 length is 14 residues. CDR1 is SGHKS and CDR2 is YYEKEE in the germline V gene (reference sequence). The J segment lost 5 bases and the V segment lost 3 bases, leaving 3 bases of the junction unmatched. The CDR3 coding sequence is TGTGCCAGCAGCTCACTAGCGGGGAGAGATACGCAGTATTTT. Translating gives CASSSLAGRDTQYF.

The chain uses TRBV5-1 and TRBJ1-5; a weak D match, TRBD1 (6 bases). Germline CDR1 SGHRS, CDR2 YFSETQ. The CDR3 has 14 amino acids. Trimming pared 3 bases from V and 4 bases from J, leaving 11 bases between. The CDR3 is CASSSGDLNQPQHF. CDR3 nucleotide sequence: TGCGCCAGCAGCTCAGGGGACCTAAATCAGCCCCAGCATTTT.

The rearrangement joins TRBV5-6 to TRBJ2-7, with 7 bases lining up with TRBD1. This CDR3 has 17 amino acids. CDR1 and CDR2 (germline): SGHDT, YYEEEE. The ends lost 1 base at V and 1 base at J; junction bases unmatched: 11. The CDR3 region is CASSLKLDRSGSYEQYF. In DNA, the CDR3 is TGTGCCAGCAGCTTGAAACTGGACAGGAGTGGTTCCTACGAGCAGTACTTC.

The J gene is TRBJ1-1, the V gene TRBV3-1 (or the pseudogene TRBV3-2); 8 nucleotides align to TRBD1. The CDR3 contains 14 residues. Germline V CDR1 and CDR2: LGHDT, YNNKEL (reference sequence). Trimming cost V 4 bases and J 4 bases; bases outside gene matches: 5. DNA of the CDR3: TGTGCCAGCAGCCCCGGGACAGGACGCACTGAAGCTTTCTTT. Encoded protein: CASSPGTGRTEAFF.

J is TRBJ2-1 and V is TRBV3-1 (or the pseudogene TRBV3-2); maybe TRBD2 (8 bases). V dropped 3 bases and J dropped 9 bases, with 18 bases sitting between them. The germline V gene encodes CDR1 LGHDT and CDR2 YNNKEL (reference sequence). CDR3 length: 15 amino acids. Here the CDR3 DNA reads TGTGCCAGCAGCCAGGACGGACTAGCAGGGGGTGAGCAGTTCTTC. Translated, it gives CASSQDGLAGGEQFF.

V gene TRBV2 combines with J gene TRBJ2-2, with D possibly being TRBD1 (5 bases). Trimming removed 6 bases at V and 4 bases at J, with 15 bases between. The CDR3 loop spans 15 amino acids. Germline CDR1 reads SNHLY; CDR2 reads FYNNEI. CDR3 protein: CASRVAGLGTGELFF. CDR3 coding DNA: TGTGCCAGCAGGGTCGCAGGGCTGGGCACCGGGGAGCTGTTTTTT. Combining the CDR3 with reference TRBV2 and TRBJ2-2 gives the whole variable domain EPEVTQTPSHQVTQMGQEVILRCVPISNHLYFYWYRQILGQKVEFLVSFYNNEISEKSEIFDDQFSVERPDGSNFTLKIRSTKLEDSAMYFCASRVAGLGTGELFFGEGSRLTVL.

The chain recombines TRBV19 with TRBJ1-5; D uncertain. Germline CDR1 reads LNHDA; CDR2 reads SQIVND (reference sequence). Trimming cost V 5 bases and J 4 bases, with 15 bases left between them. This CDR3 is 15 amino acids long. CDR3 sequence: CASSLPNTGNQPQHF. The CDR3 DNA is TGTGCCAGTAGTCTCCCTAACACGGGAAATCAGCCCCAGCATTTT.

The chain links TRBV2 to TRBJ1-3, with TRBD1 identical over 7 bases. The J segment lost 0 bases and the V segment lost 5 bases, leaving 7 bases of the junction unmatched. There are 16 residues in the CDR3. Germline CDR1 reads SNHLY; CDR2 reads FYNNEI. The DNA for the CDR3 is TGTGCCAGCAGTTTGGGACAGCGAACCTCTGGAAACACCATATATTTT. Translation gives CASSLGQRTSGNTIYF.

The gene calls are TRBV6-5 and TRBJ2-7; 8 bases fit TRBD2. The V and J ends lost 0 bases and 5 bases, in that order; junction bases with no gene match: 9. The CDR3 consists of 16 residues. The germline V gene encodes CDR1 MNHEY and CDR2 SVGAGI. DNA for the CDR3: TGTGCCAGCAGTTACTCATCGAGGCCAGCGGGGGACGAGCAGTACTTC. Its protein product is CASSYSSRPAGDEQYF.

Details on this clone: A junction end diverges from the germline sequence, so it may reflect a read error. The chain combines TRBV7-8 with TRBJ1-2, with a possible D match to TRBD1 (6 bases). CDR3 size: 14 residues. Germline lookup yields CDR1 SGHVS and CDR2 FQNEAQ. The CDR3 DNA follows: TGTGCCAGCAGCCTAGCACAGGGACCCTATGGCTACACCTTC. This codes for CASSLAQGPYGYTF.

The chain combines TRBV30 with TRBJ2-3, with D possibly being TRBD1 (6 bases). V was pared by 6 bases and J by 6 bases, with 16 bases between. CDR3 length equals 13 residues. CDR1 and CDR2 (germline): GTSNPN, SVGIG (reference sequence). The CDR3 reads CACFKGHRDTQYF. CDR3 bases: TGTGCCTGTTTTAAGGGACATAGGGATACGCAGTATTTT.

This chain joins TRBV6-4 and TRBJ2-2; TRBD2 matches at 8 bases. J was trimmed by 5 bases and V by 3 bases; bases with no gene match: 2. Germline CDR1 MRHNA, CDR2 SNTAGT. This CDR3 contains 14 residues. The CDR3 spells CASSESGGTGELFF. Written as DNA, the CDR3 is TGTGCCAGCAGTGAGAGCGGGGGTACCGGGGAGCTGTTTTTT.